The 23 T cell receptor beta chains reported below all come from one sample, sequenced in a study of blood T cell repertoires in COVID-19. The method was immunoSEQ multiplex PCR; TCRdb's version includes in-frame clones alone and lacks a portion of them. The table records about 99,000 clones, approximately 89% of them present only once. What was sequenced was peripheral blood. Receptors originate from a woman aged 80 or older in a cohort sampled during active COVID-19.

The V gene is TRBV6-5, the J gene TRBJ2-7; 8 nucleotides line up with TRBD2. Germline V gene data show CDR1 as MNHEY and CDR2 as SVGAGI. V was clipped by 6 bases and J by 0 bases; unmatched bases: 7. The CDR3 has 15 residues. The CDR3 reads CASRQERGSSYEQYF. In DNA, the CDR3 is TGTGCCAGCAGGCAGGAGCGGGGGAGCTCCTACGAGCAGTACTTC.

This clone was seen only a few times. V usage is TRBV10-3 and J usage is TRBJ2-1, with TRBD2 matching 10 bases. The junction had 6 bases not matched to a gene; V was cut back by 4 bases and J by 9 bases. Germline V gives CDR1 ENHRY, CDR2 SYGVKD. The CDR3 sequence is 14 residues long. This chain's CDR3 is CAISAGLASSEQFF. The DNA for the CDR3 is TGTGCCATCAGTGCGGGACTAGCGTCGAGTGAGCAGTTCTTC.

The chain combines TRBV30 with TRBJ2-3, with D tentatively TRBD1 or TRBD2 (7 bases each). In germline, CDR1 is GTSNPN, CDR2 SVGIG (reference sequence). CDR3 length equals 12 residues. The V and J ends lost 8 bases and 5 bases respectively, with 14 bases between them. The CDR3 DNA sequence: TGTGCCCGGACAGGCGGGGGAGATACGCAGTATTTT. Translating gives CARTGGGDTQYF.

The V gene is TRBV9, the J gene TRBJ1-5; D uncertain. V lost 5 bases to trimming and J lost 3 bases, with 12 bases between them. The germline V gene has CDR1 SGDLS and CDR2 YYNGEE. There are 14 residues in the CDR3. CDR3 nucleotide sequence: TGTGCCAGCAGTCCCGACACCACCAATCAGCCCCAGCATTTT. Translation: CASSPDTTNQPQHF.

This chain uses TRBV5-1 with TRBJ2-7; 9 positions match TRBD2. This CDR3 is built from 17 residues. Germline trimming cut 4 bases from V and 3 bases from J; bases unmatched to any gene: 14. Germline loops: CDR1 SGHRS, CDR2 YFSETQ. CDR3: CASSSSGGRASLYEQYF. CDR3 DNA sequence: TGCGCCAGCAGCAGTAGTGGCGGGAGGGCCTCCCTCTACGAGCAGTACTTC.

The J gene is TRBJ2-1, the V gene TRBV7-6, with 16 bases matching TRBD2. V gave up 2 bases and J gave up 9 bases; unmatched junction bases: 13. Germline V gene sequence: CDR1 SGHVS, CDR2 FNYEAQ. The CDR3 length is 19 residues. Here the CDR3 DNA reads TGTGCCAGCAGCTTACTAGGCGGGACTAGCGGGGGGGCCCCTAGTGAGCAGTTCTTC. It specifies CASSLLGGTSGGAPSEQFF.

The chain combines TRBV30 with TRBJ1-2; 8 bases fit TRBD1. The CDR3 loop spans 14 amino acids. V lost 2 bases to trimming and J lost 7 bases; unmatched junction nucleotides: 9. The germline V gene has CDR1 GTSNPN and CDR2 SVGIG (reference sequence). CDR3 amino acids: CAWSRARGLFGYTF. CDR3 coding DNA: TGTGCCTGGAGTCGGGCCAGGGGGCTTTTTGGCTACACCTTC.

The gene calls are TRBV3-1 (or the pseudogene TRBV3-2) and TRBJ1-1; D is unclear. V gave up 1 base and J gave up 5 bases, with 11 bases separating them. This CDR3 is 14 amino acids long. The V gene's germline CDR1 is LGHDT and CDR2 YNNKEL (reference sequence). CDR3 bases: TGTGCCAGCAGCCAAGGCATAGGAGGGACTGAAGCTTTCTTT. Translation gives CASSQGIGGTEAFF.

The chain carries TRBV12-3 or TRBV12-4 and TRBJ1-5; D gene ambiguous. Trimming left V 3 bases short and J 6 bases short, with 9 bases between. This CDR3 region has 13 residues. Here the CDR3 reads CASSLEVVQPQHF. The CDR3 DNA follows: TGTGCCAGCAGTTTGGAGGTTGTTCAGCCCCAGCATTTT.

The chain employs TRBV5-4 and TRBJ2-3, with TRBD2 matching over 9 bases. CDR1 is SGHNT and CDR2 is YYREEE in the germline V gene (reference sequence). CDR3 length: 16 residues. V lost 0 bases and J lost 5; bases outside the gene matches: 7. CDR3 sequence reads: CASSLDVAGAGDTQYF. The CDR3 DNA sequence: TGTGCCAGCAGCTTGGACGTAGCGGGAGCGGGAGATACGCAGTATTTT.

On this clone: The junction departs from the called germline gene at one end, perhaps through a read error. The chain combines TRBV18 with TRBJ2-7; 11 bases align to TRBD2. Germline V gives CDR1 KGHSH, CDR2 LQKENI. The CDR3 length is 17 residues. The CDR3 loop is CASSPLAGDLGVHEQYF. CDR3 DNA sequence: TGTGCCAGCTCGCCACTAGCGGGGGACCTGGGGGTTCACGAGCAGTACTTC.

The chain employs TRBV6-1 and TRBJ1-5; 7 positions agree with TRBD1. Germline V CDR1 and CDR2: MNHNS, SASEGT. The CDR3 runs to 15 residues. With V trimmed by 3 bases and J by 7 bases, 9 bases remained unmatched. CDR3 loop: CASSDQTGAWQPQHF. The CDR3 nucleotides are TGTGCCAGCAGTGACCAAACAGGGGCTTGGCAGCCCCAGCATTTT.

This clone was seen just once. The chain links TRBV5-4 to TRBJ2-5, with 11 bases lining up with TRBD2. Germline assignment: CDR1 SGHNT and CDR2 YYREEE (reference sequence). J was trimmed by 1 base and V by 3 bases; bases with no gene match: 5. This CDR3 region has 16 residues. The CDR3 spells CASSSGTSGIQETQYF. Here the CDR3 DNA reads TGTGCCAGCAGCTCCGGGACTAGCGGTATCCAAGAGACCCAGTACTTC.

This clone was picked up one time. The DNA of the CDR3 is TGTGCCAGCAGTTTATCCCCGTTTACCTACGAGCAGTACTTC. As protein: CASSLSPFTYEQYF. The chain is built from TRBV28 and TRBJ2-7; D is uncertain. Germline loops: CDR1 MDHEN, CDR2 SYDVKM. CDR3 length: 14 residues. V was shortened by 1 base and J by 2 bases, with 9 bases between the two germline ends.

Only one count was recorded for this clone. The chain is built from TRBV18 and TRBJ2-7, with TRBD2 matching over 7 bases. V was pared by 3 bases and J by 2 bases, with 19 bases of the junction left unmatched. This CDR3 region has 19 residues. The germline gives CDR1 KGHSH, CDR2 LQKENI. CDR3 sequence reads: CASSPLAALDSRGAYEQYF. In nucleotides, the CDR3 is TGTGCCAGCTCACCCTTAGCTGCCCTAGACAGCCGGGGGGCCTACGAGCAGTACTTC.

The V call is TRBV6-1, the J call TRBJ1-1; 7 bases agree with TRBD1. CDR3 length: 15 amino acids. Germline CDR1 is MNHNS and CDR2 is SASEGT. Germline trimming cut 1 base from V and 2 bases from J; bases unmatched to any gene: 4. The CDR3 spells CASSEGRTGNTEAFF. The CDR3 region has the DNA TGTGCCAGCAGTGAAGGGCGGACAGGTAACACTGAAGCTTTCTTT.

The J gene is TRBJ2-1, the V gene TRBV5-1, with 8 bases fitting TRBD2. Germline CDR1 reads SGHRS; CDR2 reads YFSETQ. V trimming: 3 bases; J trimming: 6 bases; junction bases outside the gene matches: 11. The CDR3 sequence is 16 residues long. The CDR3 DNA reads TGCGCCAGCAGCTCCGGAGGGACTAGTTCCCTCAATGAGCAGTTCTTC. Translating gives CASSSGGTSSLNEQFF.

The V gene is TRBV5-1, the J gene TRBJ2-1; perhaps TRBD1 as D (6 bases). Germline assignment: CDR1 SGHRS and CDR2 YFSETQ. V was cut by 0 bases and J by 0 bases, with 10 bases left in between. The CDR3 length is 16 residues. The CDR3 DNA sequence: TGCGCCAGCAGCTTGGACAGGGCTAGCTCCTACAATGAGCAGTTCTTC. Protein sequence: CASSLDRASSYNEQFF.

The chain carries TRBV10-3 and TRBJ1-1, with 7 bases lining up with TRBD1. The junction had 11 bases not matched to a gene; V was cut back by 6 bases and J by 7 bases. This CDR3 is 14 amino acids long. Germline V gene sequence: CDR1 ENHRY, CDR2 SYGVKD. CDR3 residues: CAIRDGQDRVEAFF. CDR3 in DNA: TGTGCCATCAGGGACGGACAGGACCGAGTTGAAGCTTTCTTT.

This clone has at least ten counts. The V and J genes are TRBV5-1 and TRBJ1-2; no definite D call. Trimming took 7 bases from V and 7 from J, leaving 17 bases between them. CDR3 size: 13 residues. The germline V gene encodes CDR1 SGHRS and CDR2 YFSETQ. The CDR3 reads CASSERETSGYTF. In DNA, the CDR3 is TGCGCCAGCTCAGAGAGGGAAACTTCTGGCTACACCTTC.

This chain uses TRBV6-5 with TRBJ2-7; D is possibly TRBD1 (6 bases). Trimming cost V 2 bases and J 3 bases, with 11 bases left between them. Germline V gives CDR1 MNHEY, CDR2 SVGAGI. CDR3 length equals 14 residues. CDR3 in DNA: TGTGCCAGCAGTTACGGGACAAGATTCTACGAGCAGTACTTC. Residues: CASSYGTRFYEQYF.

The rearrangement joins TRBV2 to TRBJ2-7; no clear D. CDR1 is SNHLY, CDR2 FYNNEI, per germline. V shed 6 bases and J shed 3 bases, with 9 bases lying between them. This CDR3 comprises 12 residues. The CDR3 coding sequence is TGTGCCAGCAGCCTACTGATCTACGAGCAGTACTTC. It is translated as CASSLLIYEQYF.

The chain employs TRBV9 and TRBJ2-1; D remains unclear. V was pared by 0 bases and J by 2 bases, with 9 bases between. Germline lookup yields CDR1 SGDLS and CDR2 YYNGEE. The CDR3 is made up of 15 amino acids. CDR3 sequence (DNA): TGTGCCAGCAGCGTAGAGAGAACGCCCTACAATGAGCAGTTCTTC. Residues: CASSVERTPYNEQFF.